The 8 T cell receptor beta chains below were found in one sample sequenced in a study of T-cell reconstitution after alpha-beta-depleted transplantation in children. As it was prepared, the TCRbeta library received unique molecular identifiers. TCRdb processed the PCR reads anew with MiXCR; each CDR3 protein has one entry. The data show some 600,000 distinct CDR3 sequences, over 10% seen once. The sample here was PBMCs, mostly from graft donor cells, taken 360 days after TCRalphabeta/CD19-depleted stem cell transplant. Receptor source: a male patient younger than 18 who had a stem cell transplant for acute myeloid leukemia, so the T cells may come from the graft donor.

This clonotype was seen a handful of times. The J gene is TRBJ2-7, the V gene TRBV6-2 or TRBV6-3; D unresolved. Germline values: CDR1 MNHEY, CDR2 SVGEGT. The length of the CDR3 is 15 residues. The V end lost 1 base, the J end lost 2 bases, and 12 bases lay between the germline ends. The CDR3 DNA reads TGTGCCAGCAGTTACTTCGGCCTCTTGCCCTACGAGCAGTACTTC. Translated, it gives CASSYFGLLPYEQYF.

This chain links TRBV7-9 with TRBJ2-2, with 10 bases fitting TRBD1. CDR3 length: 18 amino acids. Germline CDR1 SEHNR, CDR2 FQNEAQ (reference sequence). Trimming took 4 bases from V and 6 from J; bases not matched to a gene: 14. The CDR3 DNA is TGTGCCAGCAGCTCTTCCGGGACAGGGGAATCGACGGCCGGGGAGCTGTTTTTT. It specifies CASSSSGTGESTAGELFF.

This clonotype was counted many times. CDR3 amino acids: CASSHGLDGDEQFF. CDR3 bases: TGTGCCAGCAGTCATGGACTAGACGGGGATGAGCAGTTCTTC. The gene calls are TRBV12-3 or TRBV12-4 and TRBJ2-1, with TRBD2 matching over 7 bases. There are 14 residues in the CDR3. The ends lost 5 bases at V and 8 bases at J; junction bases unmatched: 9.

The sample holds many counts of this clonotype. This chain uses TRBV29-1 with TRBJ2-7; a weak D match, TRBD1 (6 bases). Germline CDR1 and CDR2: SQVTM and ANQGSEA. Trimming took 4 bases from V and 2 from J, leaving 9 bases between them. This CDR3 contains 12 residues. The CDR3 loop is CSVVKGAYEQYF. CDR3 sequence (DNA): TGCAGCGTTGTAAAGGGGGCCTACGAGCAGTACTTC.

This clonotype has a handful of counts. This chain joins TRBV7-3 and TRBJ2-2; 11 bases fit TRBD2. Losses at the gene ends were 5 bases for V and 8 bases for J; bases not matched to a gene: 13. The CDR3 loop spans 17 amino acids. Germline CDR1 reads SGHTA; CDR2 reads FQGTGA. The CDR3 DNA reads TGTGCCAGCAGCCCACGGACTAGCGGGCATCCGGGAGGGGAGCTGTTTTTT. The encoded protein is CASSPRTSGHPGGELFF.

This clonotype showed up many times. The chain uses TRBV4-3 and TRBJ2-7; D possibly corresponds to TRBD2 (5 bases). This CDR3 region has 13 residues. CDR1 is LGHNA and CDR2 is YSLEER in the germline V gene. Trimming removed 2 bases at V and 7 bases at J, with 12 bases between. CDR3 DNA sequence: TGCGCCAGCAGCCAAAGCAGGACGGGGGAGCAGTACTTC. Its protein is CASSQSRTGEQYF.

This clonotype has a handful of counts. This sequence joins TRBV12-3 or TRBV12-4 and TRBJ2-7; 11 bases match TRBD2. V gave up 2 bases and J gave up 3 bases; unmatched junction bases: 3. CDR3 length: 15 residues. CDR3 nucleotide sequence: TGTGCCAGCAGTTTATCCGGGACTAGCGGCTACGAGCAGTACTTC. Encoded protein: CASSLSGTSGYEQYF.

There are many counts of this clonotype. The chain links TRBV28 to TRBJ2-3, with D uncertain. This CDR3 has 12 amino acids. The germline gives CDR1 MDHEN, CDR2 SYDVKM. Trimming left V 2 bases short and J 7 bases short, with 7 bases between. CDR3 residues: CASSLLGYTQYF. CDR3 in DNA: TGTGCCAGCAGTTTACTAGGGTATACGCAGTATTTT. Complete variable domain (other parts from reference TRBV28 and TRBJ2-3): DVKVTQSSRYLVKRTGEKVFLECVQDMDHENMFWYRQDPGLGLRLIYFSYDVKMKEKGDIPEGYSVSREKKERFSLILESASTNQTSMYLCASSLLGYTQYFGPGTRLTVL.